The 11 T cell receptor beta chains given below trace back to one sample, sequenced in a study of beta chain features in type 1 diabetes. Antigens for these TCRs are unknown. Reverse transcribing all isolated RNA meant expressed TCRB transcripts were sequenced. Assay: immunoSEQ multiplex PCR; the TCRdb copy retains only in-frame clones and omits some. The table has about 70,000 clones, roughly 49% seen once. General study findings and limits: A moderate, significant TCRB CDR3 shortening appeared in type 1 diabetes across four CD4+ subsets.

Sequenced sample: central memory CD4+ T cells from blood. The receptors here all came from a man aged 25 to 45 with type 1 diabetes.

The V call is TRBV18, the J call TRBJ1-1; D is undetermined. V lost 3 bases, J lost 0 bases, and 11 bases lay in between. Germline values: CDR1 KGHSH, CDR2 LQKENI. CDR3 length equals 15 residues. The CDR3 DNA reads as TGTGCCAGCTCACCCGATAGCGATATGAACACTGAAGCTTTCTTT. As protein: CASSPDSDMNTEAFF.

The chain uses TRBV11-3 and TRBJ1-1; D is uncertain. Germline loops: CDR1 SGHNT, CDR2 YENEEA. The CDR3 loop spans 13 amino acids. The germline V and J ends were trimmed by 5 bases and 1 base, with 8 bases remaining between them. The CDR3 sequence is CASSPQQNTEAFF. CDR3 bases: TGTGCCAGCAGCCCACAGCAGAACACTGAAGCTTTCTTT.

This chain joins TRBV6-1 and TRBJ1-5; 9 nucleotides agree with TRBD1. The CDR3 is 15 amino acids. V was clipped by 6 bases and J by 3 bases; unmatched bases: 6. CDR1 is MNHNS and CDR2 is SASEGT in the germline V gene. The CDR3 loop is CASSLDRGNNQPQHF. CDR3 in DNA: TGTGCCAGCAGCCTCGACAGGGGGAACAATCAGCCCCAGCATTTT.

This clone occurred a few times. The rearrangement joins TRBV5-1 to TRBJ2-2, with 15 bases identical to TRBD2. Germline loops: CDR1 SGHRS, CDR2 YFSETQ. The length of the CDR3 is 17 residues. V lost 4 bases and J lost 6; bases outside the gene matches: 7. CDR3 protein: CASSTGLAGGPSGELFF. CDR3 nucleotide sequence: TGCGCCAGCAGCACCGGACTAGCGGGAGGGCCCTCCGGGGAGCTGTTTTTT. Full variable domain (outside the CDR3, taken from reference TRBV5-1 and TRBJ2-2): KAGVTQTPRYLIKTRGQQVTLSCSPISGHRSVSWYQQTPGQGLQFLFEYFSETQRNKGNFPGRFSGRQFSNSRSEMNVSTLELGDSALYLCASSTGLAGGPSGELFFGEGSRLTVL.

The genes are TRBV6-1 and TRBJ2-7, with 7 bases aligning to TRBD2. V was pared by 7 bases and J by 3 bases, with 9 bases of the junction left unmatched. The CDR3 length is 14 residues. Per germline, CDR1 MNHNS and CDR2 SASEGT. The CDR3 DNA follows: TGTGCCAGCACCCGGGGGGACTCCAACTACGAGCAGTACTTC. It is translated as CASTRGDSNYEQYF.

The chain links TRBV2 to TRBJ1-5; D call uncertain. This CDR3 spans 15 amino acids. The germline V and J ends were trimmed by 0 bases and 2 bases, with 8 bases remaining between them. Germline V CDR1 and CDR2: SNHLY, FYNNEI. CDR3 sequence: CASSEARGGNQPQHF. As DNA, the CDR3 is TGTGCCAGCAGTGAAGCTCGAGGAGGCAATCAGCCCCAGCATTTT.

The rearrangement joins TRBV5-1 to TRBJ2-3; 12 bases map to TRBD2. CDR3 length: 16 residues. The trim removed 4 bases at V and 2 bases at J, leaving 5 bases unmatched. Germline values: CDR1 SGHRS, CDR2 YFSETQ. CDR3 in amino acids: CASSPGLAGTTDTQYF. The DNA for the CDR3 is TGCGCCAGCAGCCCCGGACTAGCGGGGACCACAGATACGCAGTATTTT. Based on the CDR3 plus reference TRBV5-1 and TRBJ2-3, the full variable domain is KAGVTQTPRYLIKTRGQQVTLSCSPISGHRSVSWYQQTPGQGLQFLFEYFSETQRNKGNFPGRFSGRQFSNSRSEMNVSTLELGDSALYLCASSPGLAGTTDTQYFGPGTRLTVL.

The V and J genes are TRBV6-1 and TRBJ2-5; 10 positions agree with TRBD2. Unmatched junction bases numbered 7, after V lost 5 bases and J lost 4 bases. The CDR3 length is 15 residues. Germline V lookup: CDR1 MNHNS, CDR2 SASEGT. DNA for the CDR3: TGTGCCAGCAGTCAACAGCGGGGGGGCCTAGAGACCCAGTACTTC. It encodes CASSQQRGGLETQYF.

The chain recombines TRBV7-2 with TRBJ2-5, with 9 bases that match TRBD2. CDR3 length: 15 amino acids. V trimming: 3 bases; J trimming: 5 bases; junction bases outside the gene matches: 7. From germline, CDR1 is SGHTA and CDR2 FQGNSA. The chain's CDR3 is CASSFSGGGTETQYF. CDR3 DNA sequence: TGTGCCAGCAGCTTTAGCGGGGGAGGGACGGAGACCCAGTACTTC.

This chain joins TRBV2 and TRBJ1-5; possibly TRBD1 for D (6 bases). The CDR3 is 14 amino acids. The V and J ends lost 8 bases and 2 bases respectively, with 13 bases between them. The V gene's germline CDR1 is SNHLY and CDR2 FYNNEI. The CDR3 loop is CASAGGEGNQPQHF. The CDR3 DNA is TGTGCCAGCGCTGGGGGCGAGGGCAATCAGCCCCAGCATTTT.

V gene TRBV5-4 combines with J gene TRBJ1-1; 8 positions match TRBD1. CDR3 size: 14 residues. Trimming at V came to 5 bases and at J to 7 bases, leaving 10 bases not matched to a gene. The V gene's germline CDR1 is SGHNT and CDR2 YYREEE (reference sequence). DNA of the CDR3: TGTGCCAGCAGTCATAAGGACAGGGCCGTTGAAGCTTTCTTT. As protein: CASSHKDRAVEAFF.